Presented here are 8 T cell receptor beta chains from one specimen sequenced in a study of T cells after yellow fever vaccination. Each CDR3 protein is one row after TCRdb ran MiXCR on the 5' RACE reads. The repertoire holds under 200,000 distinct CDR3 sequences, with approximately 10% as singletons. The sequencing used CD8+ T cells sorted from PBMCs, collected 15 days after the yellow fever booster vaccination. These receptors all come from a man aged 18 to 30 who received the YFV17D yellow fever vaccine.

This clonotype was observed a few times. The chain uses TRBV12-3 or TRBV12-4 and TRBJ2-5; TRBD1 matches 9 bases. The CDR3 covers 15 residues. Unmatched junction bases numbered 3, after V lost 2 bases and J lost 2 bases. This CDR3 is CASSLRGTGQETQYF. The CDR3 DNA is TGTGCCAGCAGTTTACGGGGGACAGGGCAAGAGACCCAGTACTTC.

This clonotype was detected only a few times. V is TRBV10-3 and J is TRBJ2-7, with D possibly matching TRBD2 (5 bases). Trimming left V 7 bases short and J 3 bases short, with 13 bases between. Germline loops: CDR1 ENHRY, CDR2 SYGVKD. The CDR3 contains 13 residues. The CDR3 protein is CAIKAREVYEQYF. CDR3 DNA: TGTGCCATCAAGGCCCGGGAAGTCTACGAGCAGTACTTC.

This clonotype came up many times. The chain is built from TRBV13 and TRBJ2-7; TRBD1 matches at 9 bases. CDR1 is PRHDT and CDR2 is FYEKMQ in the germline V gene (reference sequence). V dropped 5 bases and J dropped 2; count of bases not matched to a gene: 16. The CDR3 contains 18 residues. CDR3 residues: CASSGDGTGREGPYEQYF. The DNA for the CDR3 is TGTGCCAGCAGCGGAGACGGGACAGGGCGGGAAGGCCCCTACGAGCAGTACTTC.

This clonotype was found many times. The chain carries TRBV27 and TRBJ2-1; weak D call: TRBD1 (5 bases). The CDR3 spans 13 residues. Trimming left V 6 bases short and J 6 bases short, with 12 bases between. Germline V gene sequence: CDR1 MNHEY, CDR2 SMNVEV (reference sequence). CDR3 sequence (DNA): TGTGCCAGCAGCTTTCCCACAGGCAATGAGCAGTTCTTC. Translation: CASSFPTGNEQFF.

The J gene is TRBJ1-2, the V gene TRBV5-6; D gene uncertain. CDR3 length: 15 amino acids. Germline V gene lookup returns CDR1 SGHDT and CDR2 YYEEEE. The ends were cut back, 0 bases at V and 5 bases at J, with 14 bases in the middle. CDR3 sequence (DNA): TGTGCCAGCAGCTTGGGTGACATCGTTTTGTATGGCTACACCTTC. It specifies CASSLGDIVLYGYTF.

J is TRBJ1-2 and V is TRBV19, with TRBD1 matching over 8 bases. Per germline, CDR1 LNHDA and CDR2 SQIVND (reference sequence). With V trimmed by 6 bases and J by 4 bases, 4 bases remained unmatched. This CDR3 has 13 amino acids. DNA for the CDR3: TGTGCCAGTAGCCCGGACAGGGCCTATGGCTACACCTTC. The encoded protein is CASSPDRAYGYTF. Combining the CDR3 with reference TRBV19 and TRBJ1-2 gives the whole variable domain DGGITQSPKYLFRKEGQNVTLSCEQNLNHDAMYWYRQDPGQGLRLIYYSQIVNDFQKGDIAEGYSVSREKKESFPLTVTSAQKNPTAFYLCASSPDRAYGYTFGSGTRLTVV.

This clonotype was found a few times. The chain employs TRBV5-1 and TRBJ1-1, with D maybe TRBD1 (5 bases). This CDR3 contains 14 residues. Germline V gives CDR1 SGHRS, CDR2 YFSETQ. Trimming shortened V by 3 bases and J by 1 base, and 10 bases separated the two germline ends. The CDR3 spells CASSWVGPNTEAFF. CDR3 sequence (DNA): TGCGCCAGCAGCTGGGTGGGGCCGAACACTGAAGCTTTCTTT.

This clonotype was counted many times. This sequence joins TRBV28 and TRBJ2-7; 8 bases are shared with TRBD1. After removal of 5 bases from V and 2 bases from J, the junction contained 11 bases not matched to a gene. Per germline, CDR1 MDHEN and CDR2 SYDVKM. The CDR3 totals 16 residues. The CDR3 DNA sequence: TGTGCCAGCAGTCCCAGGGGGCTGCACGTTCCCTACGAGCAGTACGTC. It encodes CASSPRGLHVPYEQYV.